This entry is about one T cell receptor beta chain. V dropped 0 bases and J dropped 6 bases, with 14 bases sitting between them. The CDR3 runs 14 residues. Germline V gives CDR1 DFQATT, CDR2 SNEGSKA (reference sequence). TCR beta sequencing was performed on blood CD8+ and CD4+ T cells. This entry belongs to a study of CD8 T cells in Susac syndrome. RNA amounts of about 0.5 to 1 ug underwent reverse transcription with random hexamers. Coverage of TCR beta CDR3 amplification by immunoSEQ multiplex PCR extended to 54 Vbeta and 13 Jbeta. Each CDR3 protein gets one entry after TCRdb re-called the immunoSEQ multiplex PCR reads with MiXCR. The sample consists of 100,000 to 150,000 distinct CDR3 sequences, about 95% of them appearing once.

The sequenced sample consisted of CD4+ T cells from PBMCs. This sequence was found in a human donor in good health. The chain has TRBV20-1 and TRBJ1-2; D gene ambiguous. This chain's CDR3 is CSAREPPGLNGYTF. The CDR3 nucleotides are TGCAGTGCTAGAGAACCTCCGGGCCTAAATGGCTACACCTTC.